This T cell receptor beta chain was captured in a study of T cell changes during pregnancy in multiple sclerosis. Here immunoSEQ multiplex PCR was the method, and the copy in TCRdb shows in-frame clones only, minus some. The table has about 35,000 clones, roughly nine tenths seen once. The germline CDR1 and CDR2 sequences are SGDLS and YYNGEE. The V gene end was trimmed by 0 bases and the J gene end by 1 base; junction bases not matched to a gene: 7. CDR3 length: 17 residues. The chain joins TRBV9 to TRBJ2-5, with 9 positions matching TRBD1. The TCR comes from a female donor in good health, enrolled as a control in a pregnancy study. The specimen was CD4+ T cells from peripheral blood mononuclear cells, collected after pregnancy. The CDR3 sequence is CASSVEGTGTLQETQYF. Here the CDR3 DNA reads TGTGCCAGCAGCGTAGAGGGGACAGGGACCCTCCAAGAGACCCAGTACTTC.